The 11 T cell receptor beta chains below were found in one sample sequenced in a study of blood T cells in healthy people across ages. Alongside a J-beta primer mix, a sample-barcoded 5' primer served in a second PCR lasting about 7 to 12 cycles. Each CDR3 protein is one row after TCRdb ran MiXCR on the 5' RACE reads. The sample has approximately 2,000,000 distinct CDR3 sequences; approximately 39% are singletons. Sequencing was performed on blood. These receptor sequences come from a human donor in good health.

The genes are TRBV5-1 and TRBJ2-5, with 7 bases matching TRBD2. The DNA end favors TRBJ2-7, so the J call may be wrong. Germline V CDR1 and CDR2: SGHRS, YFSETQ. The CDR3 sequence is 15 residues long. CDR3 coding DNA: TGCGCCAGCAGCTTGGCCGGGGAGGGAGGATACGAGCAGTACTTC. Translating it yields CASSLAGEGGYEQYF.

The CDR3 sequence: CASSQEAGEQYF. As DNA, the CDR3 is TGCGCCAGCAGCCAAGAAGCTGGCGAGCAGTACTTC. The chain is built from TRBV4-3 and TRBJ2-4, with no clear D. The J call may be wrong; the DNA end is better matched by TRBJ2-7. Germline loops: CDR1 LGHNA, CDR2 YSLEER. This CDR3 contains 12 residues.

In its sample, this clonotype was seen many times. The chain employs TRBV13 and TRBJ2-1; perhaps TRBD2 as D (7 bases). The V end lost 7 bases, the J end lost 7 bases, and 26 bases lay between the germline ends. The CDR3 is 17 residues long. Germline V gene sequence: CDR1 PRHDT, CDR2 FYEKMQ (reference sequence). CDR3 DNA: TGTGCCAGCAAGGGAATGAGAGGGGGGGCCAAGGTAAATGAGCAGTTCTTC. This sequence encodes CASKGMRGGAKVNEQFF.

The chain has TRBV6-5 and TRBJ1-1, with a possible D match to TRBD1 (5 bases). Germline V CDR1 and CDR2: MNHEY, SVGAGI. Trimming pared 6 bases from V and 3 bases from J, leaving 17 bases between. CDR3 length: 15 residues. The CDR3: CASRSSRVPDTEAFF. CDR3 DNA sequence: TGTGCCAGCAGAAGTAGCAGGGTTCCGGACACTGAAGCTTTCTTT.

The J gene is TRBJ2-1, the V gene TRBV3-1; 14 nucleotides match TRBD2. CDR1 is LGHDT and CDR2 is YNNKEL in the germline V gene (reference sequence). CDR3 size: 14 residues. V gave up 5 bases and J gave up 10 bases; unmatched junction bases: 4. CDR3 DNA sequence: TGTGCCAGCAGCGAGGGACTAGCGGGAGTGGAGCAGTTCTTC. Translation: CASSEGLAGVEQFF.

This clonotype appeared many times. For the CDR3, the DNA is TGTGCCAGCACCCCAGCGACCGGGGGGCAAGTGGGCTACACCTTC. Translating gives CASTPATGGQVGYTF. The rearrangement uses TRBV9 and TRBJ1-2, with D tentatively TRBD1 (6 bases). The V gene lost 6 bases and the J gene lost 8 bases, with 23 bases spanning the gap. The CDR3 loop spans 15 amino acids. Germline CDR1 and CDR2: SGDLS and YYNGEE.

The J gene is TRBJ2-1, the V gene TRBV20-1; a possible D gene is TRBD2 (6 bases). Per the germline V gene, CDR1 is DFQATT and CDR2 is SNEGSKA (reference sequence). The V end lost 3 bases, the J end lost 10 bases, and 19 bases lay between the germline ends. CDR3 length: 14 amino acids. CDR3 sequence reads: CSARGTQSSYEQFF. CDR3 nucleotides: TGCAGTGCTAGGGGGACTCAAAGCTCCTACGAGCAGTTCTTC.

The table lists this clonotype with a few counts. CDR3 loop: CSASPSGRGQFF. In DNA form, the CDR3 reads TGCAGTGCTAGCCCCAGCGGCCGGGGACAGTTCTTC. The chain has TRBV20-1 and TRBJ2-1; D perhaps matches TRBD2 (5 bases). The V end lost 3 bases, the J end lost 13 bases, and 16 bases lay between the germline ends. The CDR3 extends over 12 amino acids. The germline gives CDR1 DFQATT, CDR2 SNEGSKA (reference sequence).

This clonotype was seen a few times. The chain links TRBV11-3 to TRBJ2-7; D remains ambiguous. This CDR3 region has 14 residues. Germline V CDR1 and CDR2: SGHNT, YENEEA. Trimming stripped 5 bases from V and 2 bases from J, with 13 bases between. In nucleotides, the CDR3 is TGTGCCAGCAGCCCAACACGGGTACCCTACGAGCAGTACTTC. Translating it yields CASSPTRVPYEQYF.

The V and J genes are TRBV29-1 and TRBJ2-5; the D gene is possibly TRBD2 (5 bases). CDR1 SQVTM and CDR2 ANQGSEA come from the germline V gene. This CDR3 has 12 residues. V was pared by 8 bases and J by 4 bases, with 14 bases between. The CDR3 nucleotides read TGCAGCACCTTGGGAGAGCTAGAGACCCAGTACTTC. This encodes CSTLGELETQYF. Variable domain in full (rest from reference TRBV29-1 and TRBJ2-5): SAVISQKPSRDICQRGTSLTIQCQVDSQVTMMFWYRQQPGQSLTLIATANQGSEATYESGFVIDKFPISRPNLTFSTLTVSNMSPEDSSIYLCSTLGELETQYFGPGTRLLVL.

The chain combines TRBV10-3 with TRBJ2-3, with D possibly TRBD2 on 5 matching bases. The CDR3 has 15 amino acids. Germline CDR1 ENHRY, CDR2 SYGVKD. The V and J ends lost 0 bases and 0 bases respectively, with 7 bases between them. CDR3 region: CAISESSGSTDTQYF. Here the CDR3 DNA reads TGTGCCATCAGTGAGTCGAGCGGTAGCACAGATACGCAGTATTTT.